A selection of T cell receptor beta chains follows, all from one sample in a study of control samples from healthy donors and cancer patients. Libraries were prepared by immunoSEQ multiplex PCR; TCRdb keeps only in-frame clonotypes and omits some of them. The sample records around 140,000 clones, roughly 89% being singletons. The sequenced material came from blood. These receptors all stem from a man younger than 35 in good health. Both conserved end residues are part of each CDR3. The D gene is left open where the match is weak. Part of the rows lack a size; the others show once, few, many or a class for expanded clones.

size,D,V,J,CDR3,DNA
.,.,TRBV6-1,TRBJ1-2,CASSEGQGYGYTF,TGTGCCAGCAGTGAAGGGCAGGGCTATGGCTACACCTTC
few,.,TRBV6-5,TRBJ2-1,CASRPGRSYNEQFF,TGTGCCAGCAGGCCGGGACGGAGCTACAATGAGCAGTTCTTC
.,.,TRBV6-5,TRBJ2-7,CASSYLNGGQYF,TGTGCCAGCAGTTACTTGAATGGAGGGCAGTACTTC
.,.,TRBV18,TRBJ2-1,CASSPPGGYNEQFF,TGTGCCAGCTCACCACCAGGGGGATACAATGAGCAGTTCTTC
.,.,TRBV7-9,TRBJ2-2,CASSSLGTRNTGELFF,TGTGCCAGCAGCTCCCTTGGGACTCGGAACACCGGGGAGCTGTTTTTT
.,.,TRBV5-4,TRBJ1-3,CASSFPDGGNTIYF,TGTGCCAGCAGCTTTCCGGACGGGGGGAACACCATATATTTT
.,TRBD2,TRBV25-1,TRBJ2-3,CASSELLAGVSDTQYF,TGTGCCAGCAGTGAACTTCTAGCGGGGGTGTCGGATACGCAGTATTTT
.,.,TRBV30,TRBJ2-4,CAWSGGGIQYF,TGTGCCTGGAGTGGGGGAGGCATTCAGTACTTC
.,.,TRBV20-1,TRBJ2-1,CSARVVNEQFF,TGCAGTGCTAGAGTTGTGAATGAGCAGTTCTTC
.,.,TRBV3-1/TRBV3-2,TRBJ2-1,CASSQVGDEQFF,TGTGCCAGCAGCCAAGTGGGGGATGAGCAGTTCTTC
.,TRBD2,TRBV7-2,TRBJ2-7,CASSWSQRGVEQYF,TGTGCCAGCAGCTGGTCCCAACGGGGGGTCGAGCAGTACTTC
.,.,TRBV15,TRBJ2-3,CATSSTGGTTDTQYF,TGTGCCACCAGCAGTACCGGGGGCACCACAGATACGCAGTATTTT
.,.,TRBV19,TRBJ2-7,CASSAPIAWGSYEQYF,TGTGCCAGTAGTGCACCAATCGCCTGGGGCTCCTACGAGCAGTACTTC
once,TRBD1,TRBV19,TRBJ1-2,CASTAQGNYGYTF,TGTGCCAGTACCGCACAGGGGAACTATGGCTACACCTTC
.,.,TRBV5-1,TRBJ2-3,CASSFLGPTDTQYF,TGCGCCAGCAGCTTCCTTGGGCCCACAGATACGCAGTATTTT
.,.,TRBV7-2,TRBJ1-5,CASSPTNQPQHF,TGTGCCAGCAGCCCTACTAATCAGCCCCAGCATTTT
.,TRBD2,TRBV19,TRBJ2-5,CASSLGTSGETQYF,TGTGCCAGTAGTCTCGGGACTAGTGGAGAGACCCAGTACTTC
.,.,TRBV4-1,TRBJ2-1,CASSQVGLAHYNEQFF,TGCGCCAGCAGCCAAGTCGGTCTAGCGCATTACAATGAGCAGTTCTTC
.,.,TRBV10-1,TRBJ2-5,CASSESIGSTAGETQYF,TGCGCCAGCAGTGAGTCGATCGGGTCCACCGCGGGGGAGACCCAGTACTTC
few,.,TRBV6-5,TRBJ1-3,CASSNSGSGNTIYF,TGTGCCAGCAGTAACTCAGGGTCTGGAAACACCATATATTTT
once,TRBD1,TRBV11-2,TRBJ1-4,CASSSGGATNEKLFF,TGTGCCAGCAGCTCAGGGGGGGCAACTAATGAAAAACTGTTTTTT
.,.,TRBV29-1,TRBJ2-1,CSVDQGLGGYEQFF,TGCAGCGTAGACCAAGGGTTGGGTGGCTATGAGCAGTTCTTC
few,TRBD1,TRBV24-1,TRBJ2-7,CATSDKARGNPDRKFDSYEQYF,TGTGCCACCAGTGATAAAGCTAGGGGAAACCCGGACAGGAAATTTGACTCCTACGAGCAGTACTTC
.,TRBD2,TRBV7-3,TRBJ2-2,CASSTIAGALTGELFF,TGTGCCAGCAGCACTATAGCGGGGGCCCTAACCGGGGAGCTGTTTTTT
.,.,TRBV6-6,TRBJ1-6,CASSPASQQYSYNSPLHF,TGTGCCAGCAGTCCCGCGAGCCAGCAATACTCCTATAATTCACCCCTCCACTTT
.,TRBD1,TRBV9,TRBJ1-1,CASSPRPDRRDTEAFF,TGTGCCAGCAGCCCCCGACCGGACAGGCGGGACACTGAAGCTTTCTTT
.,.,TRBV6-1,TRBJ1-1,CASSEGVGSWNTEAFF,TGTGCCAGCAGTGAAGGAGTAGGGAGTTGGAACACTGAAGCTTTCTTT
.,TRBD1,TRBV5-1,TRBJ1-4,CASSLVQGQGEKLFF,TGCGCCAGCAGCCTGGTCCAGGGACAGGGGGAAAAACTGTTTTTT
once,TRBD1,TRBV16,TRBJ2-2,CASSQNRGLTGELFF,TGTGCCAGCAGCCAAAACAGGGGTTTGACCGGGGAGCTGTTTTTT
.,.,TRBV9,TRBJ2-2,CASSVVPGENTGELFF,TGTGCCAGCAGCGTAGTTCCGGGGGAGAACACCGGGGAGCTGTTTTTT
.,.,TRBV5-1,TRBJ1-1,CASSPKTNVNTEAFF,TGCGCCAGCAGCCCAAAGACTAACGTGAACACTGAAGCTTTCTTT
.,.,TRBV19,TRBJ1-2,CASSYVESLGYTF,TGTGCCAGTAGTTACGTGGAGTCCCTGGGCTACACCTTC
.,TRBD2,TRBV6-5,TRBJ2-5,CASSSVSRGGETQYF,TGTGCCAGCAGTTCTGTGAGTCGCGGGGGTGAGACCCAGTACTTC
.,.,TRBV5-1,TRBJ2-7,CASSDSYEQYF,TGCGCCAGCAGCGACTCCTACGAGCAGTACTTC
.,TRBD1,TRBV7-9,TRBJ1-2,CASSLDMGQGFYGYTF,TGTGCCAGCAGCTTAGATATGGGACAGGGGTTCTATGGCTACACCTTC
.,TRBD1,TRBV19,TRBJ1-2,CASSIGRRDRGNSGYTF,TGTGCCAGTAGTATCGGGCGCCGGGACAGGGGAAATTCCGGCTACACCTTC
.,.,TRBV5-1,TRBJ1-2,CASSLGRDYGYTF,TGCGCCAGCAGCTTGGGTAGGGACTATGGCTACACCTTC
.,TRBD1,TRBV27,TRBJ1-2,CASSLGPATGWVYGYTF,TGTGCCAGCAGTTTAGGTCCCGCGACAGGGTGGGTCTATGGCTACACCTTC
.,.,TRBV5-4,TRBJ2-7,CASSLGQPMNSYEQYF,TGTGCCAGCAGCTTGGGCCAACCAATGAACTCCTACGAGCAGTACTTC
.,TRBD1,TRBV2,TRBJ1-3,CASSERTGWADTIYF,TGTGCCAGCAGTGAAAGGACAGGCTGGGCGGACACCATATATTTT
.,.,TRBV30,TRBJ1-5,CAWSAENQPQHF,TGTGCCTGGAGTGCGGAAAATCAGCCCCAGCATTTT
.,.,TRBV3-1/TRBV3-2,TRBJ2-3,CASSLTRTAAQYF,TGTGCCAGCAGCCTCACCCGGACAGCCGCGCAGTATTTT
.,.,TRBV11-3,TRBJ1-2,CASSLGRDTYGYTF,TGTGCCAGCAGCTTAGGACGGGACACCTATGGCTACACCTTC
.,.,TRBV3-1/TRBV3-2,TRBJ2-5,CASSQEVTQYF,TGTGCCAGCAGCCAAGAAGTGACCCAGTACTTC
.,TRBD1,TRBV28,TRBJ1-6,CASRPGDRGPSPLHF,TGTGCCAGCAGACCGGGGGACAGGGGGCCCTCACCCCTCCACTTT
.,.,TRBV5-4,TRBJ1-1,CASSKVVNTEAFF,TGTGCCAGCAGTAAAGTAGTGAACACTGAAGCTTTCTTT
few,.,TRBV4-1,TRBJ2-1,CASSQDRASNNEQFF,TGCGCCAGCAGCCAAGATAGGGCTAGTAACAATGAGCAGTTCTTC
.,.,TRBV7-9,TRBJ2-7,CASSPPGIYEQYF,TGTGCCAGCAGCCCGCCGGGAATCTACGAGCAGTACTTC
once,.,TRBV28,TRBJ2-2,CASSQGGVTGELFF,TGTGCCAGCAGTCAGGGGGGAGTCACCGGGGAGCTGTTTTTT
.,.,TRBV3-1/TRBV3-2,TRBJ1-2,CASSQVSLGGRGYTF,TGTGCCAGCAGCCAAGTCTCTCTCGGGGGACGGGGCTACACCTTC